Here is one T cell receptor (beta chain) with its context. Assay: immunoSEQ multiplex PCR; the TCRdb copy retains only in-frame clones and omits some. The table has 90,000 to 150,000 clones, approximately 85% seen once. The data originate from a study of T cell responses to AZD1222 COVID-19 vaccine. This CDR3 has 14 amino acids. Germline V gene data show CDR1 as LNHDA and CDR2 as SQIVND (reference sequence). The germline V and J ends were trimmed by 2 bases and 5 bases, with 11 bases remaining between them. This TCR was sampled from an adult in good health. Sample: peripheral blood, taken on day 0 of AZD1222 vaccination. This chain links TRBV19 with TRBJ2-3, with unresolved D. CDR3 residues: CASSISGVEDTQYF. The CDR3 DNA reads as TGTGCCAGTAGTATATCTGGAGTGGAAGATACGCAGTATTTT.